This TCR beta chain was identified during a study of control samples from healthy donors and cancer patients. Profiled with immunoSEQ multiplex PCR; TCRdb holds only in-frame clones, not every one. The sample carries roughly 100,000 clones, roughly 89% recorded once. This sequence was found in a man in his sixties with lung cancer. The sequencing input was PBMCs.

CDR3 in amino acids: CASSSPTGGVREKLFF. The CDR3 nucleotides read TGTGCCAGCAGTTCACCTACGGGGGGTGTACGGGAAAAACTGTTTTTT. V is TRBV2 and J is TRBJ1-4, with a weak D call TRBD1 (5 bases). Trimming took off 5 bases at V and 8 bases at J, with 21 bases between the two ends. Germline-derived CDR1 and CDR2 are SNHLY and FYNNEI. This CDR3 is built from 16 residues. Variable domain in full (rest from reference TRBV2 and TRBJ1-4): EPEVTQTPSHQVTQMGQEVILRCVPISNHLYFYWYRQILGQKVEFLVSFYNNEISEKSEIFDDQFSVERPDGSNFTLKIRSTKLEDSAMYFCASSSPTGGVREKLFFGSGTQLSVL.